This T cell receptor (beta chain) originates from a study of metastatic and nonmetastatic thyroid tumors. Germline CDR1 DFQATT, CDR2 SNEGSKA (reference sequence). The CDR3 covers 15 residues. V lost 0 bases, J lost 10 bases, and 21 bases lay in between. All patients were untreated before thyroid surgery. With MiXCR, TCRdb called clones anew from the PCR reads. The table lists roughly 2,300 clones, under 30% of them singletons. The sequenced sample consisted of adjacent normal tissue. V gene TRBV20-1 combines with J gene TRBJ1-1; D is perhaps TRBD1 (5 bases). The TCR sequence derives from a male donor with papillary thyroid cancer or a benign thyroid nodule (not recorded which). Some clones in this sample may be carry-over from other donors' samples. The CDR3 region is CSARERQGWSPLAFF. CDR3 nucleotides: TGCAGTGCTAGAGAGCGGCAGGGTTGGAGCCCCTTAGCTTTCTTT.